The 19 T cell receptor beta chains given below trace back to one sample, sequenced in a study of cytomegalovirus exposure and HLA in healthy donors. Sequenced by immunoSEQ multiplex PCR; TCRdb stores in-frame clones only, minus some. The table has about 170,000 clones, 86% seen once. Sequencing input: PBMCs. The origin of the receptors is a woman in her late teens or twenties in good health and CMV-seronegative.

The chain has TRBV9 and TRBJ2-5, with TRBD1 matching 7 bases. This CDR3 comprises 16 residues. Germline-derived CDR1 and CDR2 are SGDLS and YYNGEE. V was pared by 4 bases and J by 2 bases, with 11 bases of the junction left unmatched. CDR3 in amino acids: CASSNTEGAPQETQYF. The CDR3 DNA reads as TGTGCCAGCAGCAATACTGAGGGGGCCCCACAAGAGACCCAGTACTTC.

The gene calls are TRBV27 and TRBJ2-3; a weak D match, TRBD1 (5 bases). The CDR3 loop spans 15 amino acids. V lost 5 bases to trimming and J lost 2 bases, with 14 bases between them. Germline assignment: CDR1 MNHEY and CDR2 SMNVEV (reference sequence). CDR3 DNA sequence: TGTGCCAGCAGTCCAATCAGGGTCCCCACAGATACGCAGTATTTT. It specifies CASSPIRVPTDTQYF.

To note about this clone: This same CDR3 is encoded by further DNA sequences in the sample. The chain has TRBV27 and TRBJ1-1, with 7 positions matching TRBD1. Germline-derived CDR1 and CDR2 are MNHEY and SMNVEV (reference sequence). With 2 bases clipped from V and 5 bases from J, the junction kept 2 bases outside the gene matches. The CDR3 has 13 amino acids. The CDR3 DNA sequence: TGTGCCAGCAGTTTAACAGGGGTTACTGAAGCTTTCTTT. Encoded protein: CASSLTGVTEAFF.

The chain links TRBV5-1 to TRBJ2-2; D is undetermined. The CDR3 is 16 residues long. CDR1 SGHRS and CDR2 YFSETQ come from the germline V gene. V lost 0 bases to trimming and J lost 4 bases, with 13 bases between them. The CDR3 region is CASSLDELVVTGELFF. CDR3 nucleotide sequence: TGCGCCAGCAGCTTGGATGAGCTAGTCGTCACCGGGGAGCTGTTTTTT.

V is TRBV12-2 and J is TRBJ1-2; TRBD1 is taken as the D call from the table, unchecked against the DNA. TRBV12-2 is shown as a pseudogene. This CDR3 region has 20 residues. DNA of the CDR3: TGTGCAAGTCGCTTAGTTGGAAGCAACCGGACAGGGGAAGGTAACTATGGCTACACCTTC. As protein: CASRLVGSNRTGEGNYGYTF.

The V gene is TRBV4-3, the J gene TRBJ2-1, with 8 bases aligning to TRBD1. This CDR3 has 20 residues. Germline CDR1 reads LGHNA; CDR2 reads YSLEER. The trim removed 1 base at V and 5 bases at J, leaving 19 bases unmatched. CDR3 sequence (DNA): TGCGCCAGCAGCCAAGTTGCCAGGGGGCGAGTGATGGGGAGAGACAATGAGCAGTTCTTC. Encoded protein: CASSQVARGRVMGRDNEQFF.

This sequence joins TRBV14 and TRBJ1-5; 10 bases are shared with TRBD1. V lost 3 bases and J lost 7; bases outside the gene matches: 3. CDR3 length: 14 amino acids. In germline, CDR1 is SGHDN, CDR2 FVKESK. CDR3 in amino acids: CASSQGQGQQPQHF. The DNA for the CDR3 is TGTGCCAGCAGCCAGGGACAGGGGCAGCAGCCCCAGCATTTT.

The CDR3 is CASRPGTVTDTQYF. The CDR3 DNA is TGCGCCAGCAGACCCGGGACAGTGACAGATACGCAGTATTTT. The V gene is TRBV5-1, the J gene TRBJ2-3, with 7 bases aligning to TRBD1. This CDR3 spans 14 amino acids. V trimming: 5 bases; J trimming: 3 bases; junction bases outside the gene matches: 6. Germline V CDR1 and CDR2: SGHRS, YFSETQ. The full variable domain, rest sourced from reference TRBV5-1 and TRBJ2-3, is KAGVTQTPRYLIKTRGQQVTLSCSPISGHRSVSWYQQTPGQGLQFLFEYFSETQRNKGNFPGRFSGRQFSNSRSEMNVSTLELGDSALYLCASRPGTVTDTQYFGPGTRLTVL.

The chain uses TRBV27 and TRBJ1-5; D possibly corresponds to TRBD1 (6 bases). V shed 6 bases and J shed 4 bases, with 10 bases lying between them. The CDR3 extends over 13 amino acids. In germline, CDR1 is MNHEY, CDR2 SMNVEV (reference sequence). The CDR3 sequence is CASRSTGNQPQHF. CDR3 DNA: TGTGCCAGCAGAAGTACAGGGAATCAGCCCCAGCATTTT.

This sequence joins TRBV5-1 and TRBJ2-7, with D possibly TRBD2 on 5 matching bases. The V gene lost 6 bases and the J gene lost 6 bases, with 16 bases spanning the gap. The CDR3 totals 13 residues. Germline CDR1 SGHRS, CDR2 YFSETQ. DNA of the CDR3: TGCGCCAGCATAGGGTCGGGAACGGGCGAGCAGTACTTC. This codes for CASIGSGTGEQYF.

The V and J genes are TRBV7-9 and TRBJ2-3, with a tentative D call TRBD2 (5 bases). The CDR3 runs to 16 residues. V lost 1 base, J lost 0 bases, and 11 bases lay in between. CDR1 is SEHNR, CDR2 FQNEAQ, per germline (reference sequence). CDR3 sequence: CASSLGHGGSTDTQYF. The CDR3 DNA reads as TGTGCCAGCAGCTTAGGTCATGGAGGAAGCACAGATACGCAGTATTTT.

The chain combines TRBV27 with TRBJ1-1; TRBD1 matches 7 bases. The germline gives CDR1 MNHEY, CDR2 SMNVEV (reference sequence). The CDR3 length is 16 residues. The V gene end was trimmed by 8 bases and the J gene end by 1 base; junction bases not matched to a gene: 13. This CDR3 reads CASGKPTGRANTEAFF. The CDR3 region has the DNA TGTGCCAGCGGGAAACCGACAGGGCGTGCGAACACTGAAGCTTTCTTT.

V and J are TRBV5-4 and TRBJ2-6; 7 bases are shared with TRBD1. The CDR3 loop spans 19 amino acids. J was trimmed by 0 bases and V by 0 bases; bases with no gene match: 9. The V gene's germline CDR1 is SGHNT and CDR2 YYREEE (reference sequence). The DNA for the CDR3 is TGTGCCAGCAGCTTGGTAATAGGACAGGCGATCTCTGGGGCCAACGTCCTGACTTTC. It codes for CASSLVIGQAISGANVLTF.

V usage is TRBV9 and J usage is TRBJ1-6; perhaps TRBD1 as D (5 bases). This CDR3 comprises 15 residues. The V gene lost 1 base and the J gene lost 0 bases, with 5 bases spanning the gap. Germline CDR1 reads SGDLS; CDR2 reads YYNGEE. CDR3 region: CASSVRGSYNSPLHF. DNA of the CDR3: TGTGCCAGCAGCGTAAGGGGCTCCTATAATTCACCCCTCCACTTT.

As DNA, the CDR3 is TGTGCCAGCAGCGTAGGGCTAGCGGGGGGCCCCTCCTACAATGAGCAGTTCTTC. It translates to CASSVGLAGGPSYNEQFF. The chain is built from TRBV9 and TRBJ2-1; 11 bases match TRBD2. This CDR3 spans 18 amino acids. J was trimmed by 0 bases and V by 0 bases; bases with no gene match: 5. Germline V gives CDR1 SGDLS, CDR2 YYNGEE.

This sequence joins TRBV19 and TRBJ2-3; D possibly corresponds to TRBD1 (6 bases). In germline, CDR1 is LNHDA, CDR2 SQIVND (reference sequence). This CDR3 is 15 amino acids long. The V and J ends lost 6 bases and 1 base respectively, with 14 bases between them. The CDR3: CASSVDRPGTDTQYF. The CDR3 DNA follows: TGTGCCAGTAGCGTCGACAGGCCCGGCACAGATACGCAGTATTTT.

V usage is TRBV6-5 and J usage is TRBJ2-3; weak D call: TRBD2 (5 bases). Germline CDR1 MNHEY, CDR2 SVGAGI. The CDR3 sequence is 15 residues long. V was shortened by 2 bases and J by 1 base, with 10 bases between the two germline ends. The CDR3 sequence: CASSYTTGGTDTQYF. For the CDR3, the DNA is TGTGCCAGCAGTTACACCACCGGGGGCACAGATACGCAGTATTTT.

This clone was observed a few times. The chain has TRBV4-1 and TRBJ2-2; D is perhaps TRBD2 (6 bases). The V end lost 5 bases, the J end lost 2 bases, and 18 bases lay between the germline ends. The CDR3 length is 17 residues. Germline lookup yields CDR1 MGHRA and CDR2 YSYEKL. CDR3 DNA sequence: TGCGCCAGCAGCGGTCCCGGGGGTCACCTTAACACCGGGGAGCTGTTTTTT. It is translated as CASSGPGGHLNTGELFF.

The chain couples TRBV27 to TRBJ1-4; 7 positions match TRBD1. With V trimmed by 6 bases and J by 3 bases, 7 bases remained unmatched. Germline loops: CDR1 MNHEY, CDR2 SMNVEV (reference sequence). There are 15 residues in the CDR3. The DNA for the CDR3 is TGTGCCAGCAGACTACAGGGGAGGCCTAATGAAAAACTGTTTTTT. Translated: CASRLQGRPNEKLFF.